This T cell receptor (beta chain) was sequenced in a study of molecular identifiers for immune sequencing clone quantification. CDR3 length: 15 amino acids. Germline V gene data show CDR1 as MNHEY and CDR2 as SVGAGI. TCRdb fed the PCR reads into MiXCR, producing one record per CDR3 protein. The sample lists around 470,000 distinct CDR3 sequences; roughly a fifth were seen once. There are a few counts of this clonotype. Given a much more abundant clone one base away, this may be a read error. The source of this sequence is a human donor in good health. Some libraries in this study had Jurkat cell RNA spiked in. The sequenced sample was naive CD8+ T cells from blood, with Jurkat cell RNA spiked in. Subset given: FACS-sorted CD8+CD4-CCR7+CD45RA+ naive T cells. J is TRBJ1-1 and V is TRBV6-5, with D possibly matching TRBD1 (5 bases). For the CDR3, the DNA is TGTGCCAACAGTTTACTGGACACACCGAACACTGAAGCTTTCTTT. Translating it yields CANSLLDTPNTEAFF.